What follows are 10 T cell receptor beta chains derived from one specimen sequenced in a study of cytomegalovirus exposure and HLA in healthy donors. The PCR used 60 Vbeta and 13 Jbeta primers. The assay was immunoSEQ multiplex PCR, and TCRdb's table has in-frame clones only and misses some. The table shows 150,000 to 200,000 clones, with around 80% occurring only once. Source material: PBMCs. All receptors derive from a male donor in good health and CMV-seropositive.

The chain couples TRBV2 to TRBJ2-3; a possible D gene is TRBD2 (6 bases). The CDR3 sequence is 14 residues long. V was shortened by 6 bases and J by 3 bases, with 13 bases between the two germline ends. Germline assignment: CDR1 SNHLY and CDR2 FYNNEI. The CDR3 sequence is CASRQDAGTDTQYF. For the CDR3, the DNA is TGTGCCAGCAGGCAGGACGCGGGAACAGATACGCAGTATTTT.

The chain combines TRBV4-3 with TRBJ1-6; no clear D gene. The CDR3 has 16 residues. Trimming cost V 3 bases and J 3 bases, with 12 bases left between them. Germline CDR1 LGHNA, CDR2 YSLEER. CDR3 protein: CASSQSGAGYNSPLHF. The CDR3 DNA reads TGCGCCAGCAGCCAGTCAGGCGCCGGCTATAATTCACCCCTCCACTTT.

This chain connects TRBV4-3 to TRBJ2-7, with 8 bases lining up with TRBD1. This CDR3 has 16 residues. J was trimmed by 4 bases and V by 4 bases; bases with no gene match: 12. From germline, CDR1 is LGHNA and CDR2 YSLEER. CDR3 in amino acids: CASSLDRGLSSYEQYF. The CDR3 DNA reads TGCGCCAGCAGCCTCGACAGGGGCCTTTCTTCTTACGAGCAGTACTTC.

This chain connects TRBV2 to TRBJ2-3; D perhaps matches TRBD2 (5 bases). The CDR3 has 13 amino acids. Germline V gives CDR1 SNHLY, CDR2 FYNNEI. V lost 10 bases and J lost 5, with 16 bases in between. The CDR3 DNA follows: TGTGCCATCCTGCCCACCGGGAAAGATACGCAGTATTTT. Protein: CAILPTGKDTQYF.

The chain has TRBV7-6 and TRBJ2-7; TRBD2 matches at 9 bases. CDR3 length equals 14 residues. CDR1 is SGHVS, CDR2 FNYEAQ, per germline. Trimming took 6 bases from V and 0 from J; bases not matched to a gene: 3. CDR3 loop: CASSAGGLSYEQYF. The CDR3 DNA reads TGTGCCAGCAGTGCGGGAGGGCTCTCCTACGAGCAGTACTTC.

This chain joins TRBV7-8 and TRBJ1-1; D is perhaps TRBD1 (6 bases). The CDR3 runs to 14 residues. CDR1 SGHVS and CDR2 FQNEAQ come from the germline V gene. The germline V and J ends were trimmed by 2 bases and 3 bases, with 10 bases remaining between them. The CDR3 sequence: CASSLYEGDTEAFF. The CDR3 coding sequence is TGTGCCAGCAGCTTATATGAGGGGGACACTGAAGCTTTCTTT.

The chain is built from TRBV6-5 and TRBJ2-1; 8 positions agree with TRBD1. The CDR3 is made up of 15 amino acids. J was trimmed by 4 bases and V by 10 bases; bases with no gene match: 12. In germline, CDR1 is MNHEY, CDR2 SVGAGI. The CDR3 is CATFGQGVEYNEQFF. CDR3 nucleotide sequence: TGTGCCACCTTCGGACAGGGAGTAGAGTACAATGAGCAGTTCTTC.

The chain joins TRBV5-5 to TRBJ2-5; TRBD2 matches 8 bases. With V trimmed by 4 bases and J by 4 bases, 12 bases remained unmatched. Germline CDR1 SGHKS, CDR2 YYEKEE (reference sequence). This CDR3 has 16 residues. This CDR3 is CASSGGRLSGRETQYF. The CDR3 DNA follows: TGTGCCAGCAGCGGGGGGAGGCTCAGCGGGAGAGAGACCCAGTACTTC.

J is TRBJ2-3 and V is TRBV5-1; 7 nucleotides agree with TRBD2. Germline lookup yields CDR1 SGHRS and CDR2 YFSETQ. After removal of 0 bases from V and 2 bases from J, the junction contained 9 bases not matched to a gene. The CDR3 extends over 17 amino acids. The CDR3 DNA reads TGCGCCAGCAGCTTGGCCCCGGGGAGGGACTTCACAGATACGCAGTATTTT. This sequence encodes CASSLAPGRDFTDTQYF.

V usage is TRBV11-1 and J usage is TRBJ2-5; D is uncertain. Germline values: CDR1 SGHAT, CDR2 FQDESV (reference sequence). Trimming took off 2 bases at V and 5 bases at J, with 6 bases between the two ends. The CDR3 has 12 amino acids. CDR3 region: CASSLLEETQYF. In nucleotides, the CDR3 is TGTGCCAGCAGCTTACTCGAGGAGACCCAGTACTTC.